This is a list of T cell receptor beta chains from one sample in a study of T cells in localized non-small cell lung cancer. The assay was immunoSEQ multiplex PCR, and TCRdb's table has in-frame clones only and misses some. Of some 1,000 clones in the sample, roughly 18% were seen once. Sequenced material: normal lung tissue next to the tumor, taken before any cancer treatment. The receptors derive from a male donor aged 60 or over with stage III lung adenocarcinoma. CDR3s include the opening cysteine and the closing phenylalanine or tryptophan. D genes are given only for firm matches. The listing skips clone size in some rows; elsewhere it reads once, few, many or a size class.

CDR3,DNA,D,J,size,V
CASSFVGARGPQHF,TGTGCCAGCAGCTTTGTAGGGGCCAGGGGGCCCCAGCATTTT,.,TRBJ1-5,medium-sized,TRBV11-3
CASSTQTLNTEAFF,TGTGCCAGTAGTACTCAGACCCTTAACACTGAAGCTTTCTTT,.,TRBJ1-1,.,TRBV19
CASTTAWTGLIADTEAFF,TGTGCCAGTACCACCGCCTGGACAGGGCTCATCGCGGACACTGAAGCTTTCTTT,TRBD1,TRBJ1-1,.,TRBV19
CAIRGGGSGSNTGELFF,TGTGCCATCAGGGGCGGAGGTAGCGGGTCGAACACCGGGGAGCTGTTTTTT,.,TRBJ2-2,.,TRBV6-8
CASSFPGLAPEQYF,TGTGCCAGCAGCTTTCCCGGACTAGCACCCGAGCAGTACTTC,TRBD2,TRBJ2-7,few,TRBV11-3
CASSPRDRADADTQYF,TGCGCCAGCAGCCCGAGGGACAGGGCCGATGCAGATACGCAGTATTTT,TRBD1,TRBJ2-3,.,TRBV4-1
CASSTRYGTSGGYEQYF,TGTGCCAGTAGTACTCGCTACGGGACTAGCGGGGGCTACGAGCAGTACTTC,TRBD2,TRBJ2-7,few,TRBV19
CSVVGTDPNQPQHF,TGCAGCGTTGTGGGCACGGACCCTAATCAGCCCCAGCATTTT,.,TRBJ1-5,.,TRBV29-1
CASSQDRPGSADTQYF,TGCGCCAGCAGCCAAGATAGGCCAGGGAGTGCAGATACGCAGTATTTT,.,TRBJ2-3,few,TRBV1
CASFEGTVNTEAFF,TGTGCCAGCTTTGAGGGGACGGTGAACACTGAAGCTTTCTTT,.,TRBJ1-1,.,TRBV11-3
CASSLSGTSQYEQYF,TGTGCCAGCAGCTTATCAGGGACTAGCCAGTACGAGCAGTACTTC,TRBD2,TRBJ2-7,.,TRBV7-1
CASGFGGPDTQYF,TGTGCTAGTGGTTTTGGGGGCCCGGATACGCAGTATTTT,.,TRBJ2-3,.,TRBV12-5
CASSEAWENTEAFF,TGTGCCAGCAGTGAAGCGTGGGAGAACACTGAAGCTTTCTTT,.,TRBJ1-1,.,TRBV6-1
CASRGSNSPLHF,TGTGCCAGCAGGGGTAGTAATTCACCCCTCCACTTT,.,TRBJ1-6,.,TRBV6-8
CASSLGGLGSGNTIYF,TGTGCCAGCAGTTTGGGGGGTTTAGGCTCTGGAAACACCATATATTTT,.,TRBJ1-3,few,TRBV6-8
CASSLWGRANEKLFF,TGTGCCAGCAGTTTATGGGGGCGGGCTAATGAAAAACTGTTTTTT,.,TRBJ1-4,.,TRBV28
CASSELVRNTEAFF,TGTGCCAGCAGTGAATTAGTACGGAACACTGAAGCTTTCTTT,.,TRBJ1-1,few,TRBV9
CASSVKDSYNQPQHF,TGTGCCAGTAGTGTTAAAGACAGCTACAATCAGCCCCAGCATTTT,.,TRBJ1-5,few,TRBV19
CSVLGGDAGNTIYF,TGCAGCGTCCTAGGAGGGGATGCTGGAAACACCATATATTTT,.,TRBJ1-3,few,TRBV29-1
CSVLSLDRVGGYTF,TGCAGCGTGTTATCCCTCGACAGGGTTGGTGGCTACACCTTC,TRBD1,TRBJ1-2,few,TRBV29-1
CASSLRGDGYTF,TGTGCCAGCAGTCTCCGGGGAGATGGCTACACCTTC,.,TRBJ1-2,few,TRBV6-8
CASSGRQSYGYTF,TGTGCCAGCAGTGGGAGACAGTCCTATGGCTACACCTTC,.,TRBJ1-2,medium-sized,TRBV9
CASSLAARVYEQYF,TGCGCCAGCAGCTTGGCAGCGCGGGTCTACGAGCAGTACTTC,.,TRBJ2-7,.,TRBV5-1
CASSSPGQGGYEQYF,TGTGCCAGCAGCTCACCGGGACAGGGGGGCTACGAGCAGTACTTC,TRBD1,TRBJ2-7,few,TRBV11-3
CASSQTSGSYTDTQYF,TGTGCCAGCTCACAAACTAGCGGGAGCTACACAGATACGCAGTATTTT,TRBD2,TRBJ2-3,.,TRBV18
CASSVTGMTGELFF,TGTGCCAGCAGCGTCACAGGGATGACCGGGGAGCTGTTTTTT,.,TRBJ2-2,.,TRBV9
CASSQDRYQETQYF,TGCGCCAGCAGCCAAGACAGGTACCAAGAGACCCAGTACTTC,.,TRBJ2-5,medium-sized,TRBV1
CASSRAVTGRHEQFF,TGTGCCAGCAGCAGGGCGGTCACAGGTCGCCATGAGCAGTTCTTC,.,TRBJ2-1,large,TRBV11-3
CASSPGGNTEAFF,TGCGCCAGCAGTCCAGGGGGGAACACTGAAGCTTTCTTT,TRBD1,TRBJ1-1,few,TRBV23-1
CASSFFRTETYTF,TGTGCCAGCAGTTTTTTCCGGACAGAAACATACACCTTC,.,TRBJ1-2,few,TRBV6-8
CSVEPDGGTDTQYF,TGCAGCGTTGAACCGGACGGGGGCACAGATACGCAGTATTTT,.,TRBJ2-3,few,TRBV29-1
CASSAGVYNEQFF,TGTGCCAGTTCAGCGGGGGTCTACAATGAGCAGTTCTTC,TRBD2,TRBJ2-1,.,TRBV19
CASSLLIQGITGNTIYF,TGTGCCAGCAGCCTCCTTATACAGGGAATTACAGGAAACACCATATATTTT,.,TRBJ1-3,.,TRBV11-3
CASSPGALNQPQHF,TGTGCCAGCAGTCCGGGGGCCCTGAATCAGCCCCAGCATTTT,.,TRBJ1-5,once,TRBV25-1
CASSPRVRNTEAFF,TGTGCCAGCAGCCCAAGGGTCAGGAACACTGAAGCTTTCTTT,.,TRBJ1-1,few,TRBV11-3
CASSLGTAGNTIYF,TGTGCCAGCAGCTTAGGTACAGCTGGAAACACCATATATTTT,.,TRBJ1-3,.,TRBV11-3
CSVGQSNYGYTF,TGCAGCGTCGGACAGAGTAACTATGGCTACACCTTC,.,TRBJ1-2,.,TRBV29-1
CASSLDGHNSPLHF,TGCGCCAGCAGCCTGGACGGACATAATTCACCCCTCCACTTT,.,TRBJ1-6,medium-sized,TRBV1
CASSSVGRTNEKLFF,TGTGCCAGCAGCTCCGTGGGGAGGACTAATGAAAAACTGTTTTTT,.,TRBJ1-4,.,TRBV11-3
CASSPGGTQAYGYTF,TGTGCCAGCAGCCCGGGGGGGACACAAGCTTATGGCTACACCTTC,.,TRBJ1-2,.,TRBV11-3
CASALAGGADTQYF,TGTGCCAGTGCACTAGCGGGGGGGGCAGATACGCAGTATTTT,.,TRBJ2-3,medium-sized,TRBV12-2
CASTQGQAPYEQYF,TGTGCCAGCACTCAAGGACAGGCCCCCTACGAGCAGTACTTC,TRBD1,TRBJ2-7,.,TRBV6-8
CASSEWGRRTGELFF,TGCGCCAGCAGTGAGTGGGGGCGCCGGACCGGGGAGCTGTTTTTT,.,TRBJ2-2,.,TRBV10-2
CASGRLLYSNQPQHF,TGTGCTAGTGGGCGGCTCTTGTATAGCAATCAGCCCCAGCATTTT,.,TRBJ1-5,.,TRBV12-5
CASLTSRKPNEQFF,TGTGCCAGCCTGACTAGCCGTAAACCAAATGAGCAGTTCTTC,TRBD2,TRBJ2-1,large,TRBV19
CASSLGGGIGNTIYF,TGTGCCAGCAGTTTAGGAGGGGGCATAGGAAACACCATATATTTT,TRBD1,TRBJ1-3,.,TRBV28
CASSPTGGFDEQFF,TGTGCCAGCAGTCCGACAGGGGGCTTCGATGAGCAGTTCTTC,TRBD1,TRBJ2-1,few,TRBV6-8
CASSVETAGGYTF,TGTGCCAGCAGTGTTGAGACAGCGGGTGGCTACACCTTC,.,TRBJ1-2,few,TRBV6-8
CASSYSATSRGNTIYF,TGTGCCAGCAGTTACTCGGCGACCTCGAGGGGAAACACCATATATTTT,.,TRBJ1-3,.,TRBV6-8
CASSVGVAGYNEQFF,TGTGCCAGCAGCGTAGGAGTAGCGGGGTACAATGAGCAGTTCTTC,TRBD2,TRBJ2-1,.,TRBV9
CASSAPGLGDDGYTF,TGTGCCAGCAGTGCTCCGGGATTAGGGGATGATGGCTACACCTTC,.,TRBJ1-2,few,TRBV25-1
CASSHDYNEQFF,TGTGCCAGCAGTCACGACTACAATGAGCAGTTCTTC,.,TRBJ2-1,.,TRBV6-8